This entry describes one TCR beta chain. Only in-frame clones appear in the TCRdb table, and some are missing; sequencing was by immunoSEQ multiplex PCR. Here the sample spans hundreds of thousands of clones, 87% being singletons. These data are taken from a study of blood T cell repertoires in COVID-19. The CDR3 runs 15 residues. The V end lost 3 bases, the J end lost 2 bases, and 15 bases lay between the germline ends. Germline V gene sequence: CDR1 SGDLS, CDR2 YYNGEE. The source is a woman in her forties or fifties with COVID-19, enrolled during active disease. The chain joins TRBV9 to TRBJ2-7; a possible D gene is TRBD1 (5 bases). Sequencing was done on a sample of peripheral blood. CDR3 amino acids: CASSGTTGLPYEQYF. The CDR3 bases are TGTGCCAGCAGCGGTACTACAGGTTTGCCCTACGAGCAGTACTTC.